The clone carrying this T cell receptor (beta chain) has a single count. Its target is not known. Per the germline V gene, CDR1 is MNHEY and CDR2 is SVGAGI. The CDR3 is made up of 13 amino acids. The V end was cut by 7 bases, the J end by 1 base, with 7 bases between. The source of the sample is a study of cytomegalovirus exposure and HLA in healthy donors. General observations from the study: A later analysis found common viral pathogens apparently linked to several of the most significant clusters.

The PCR ran on 60 Vbeta and 13 Jbeta primers. Method: immunoSEQ multiplex PCR; TCRdb's copy keeps in-frame clones and lacks some. The sample holds about 160,000 clones, 80% to 85% seen once. The J gene is TRBJ2-2, the V gene TRBV6-5; D unresolved. The source of this sequence is a girl aged 2 to 10 in good health and CMV-seropositive. Sequencing was carried out using PBMCs. The CDR3 region is CASINGNTGELFF. The DNA of the CDR3 is TGTGCCAGCATCAACGGGAACACCGGGGAGCTGTTTTTT.